This T cell receptor beta chain was observed in a study of cytomegalovirus exposure and HLA in healthy donors. Study background: Genotyping showed around 81% of 398 donors falling in the Caucasian-associated ancestry cluster. The study's findings and limits: In a later analysis, across HLA loci, associated TCR counts were highest for DRB1, lowest for HLA-C. According to reports, the classifier identified cytomegalovirus status with high specificity and sensitivity. Presence/absence analyses assumed roughly uniform sequencing depth across donors, which may not hold.

Germline CDR1 is MDHEN and CDR2 is SYDVKM. V was clipped by 4 bases and J by 10 bases; unmatched bases: 10. The CDR3 is 15 residues long. To note about this clone: What it binds is unknown.

Amplification used 60 Vbeta primers and 13 Jbeta primers. Assay used: immunoSEQ multiplex PCR; TCRdb lists only in-frame clones, some missing. The table records fewer than 50,000 clones, 66% of them present only once. The genes are TRBV28 and TRBJ1-6; 7 bases are shared with TRBD1. The material sequenced was PBMCs. The clonotype comes from a man aged 50-59 years in good health and CMV-seropositive. The CDR3 sequence: CASSSTTGPSSPLHF. CDR3 DNA sequence: TGTGCCAGCAGTTCGACGACAGGGCCTTCCTCACCCCTCCACTTT.